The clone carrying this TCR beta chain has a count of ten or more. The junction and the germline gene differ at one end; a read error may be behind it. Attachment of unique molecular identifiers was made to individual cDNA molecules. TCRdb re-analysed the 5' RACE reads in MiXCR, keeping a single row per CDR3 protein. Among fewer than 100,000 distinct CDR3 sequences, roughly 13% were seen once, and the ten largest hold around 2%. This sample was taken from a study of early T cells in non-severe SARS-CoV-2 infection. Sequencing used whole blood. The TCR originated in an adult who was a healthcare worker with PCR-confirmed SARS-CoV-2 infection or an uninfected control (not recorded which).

CDR3: CASSKTGLLSF. CDR3 DNA: TGTGCCAGCAGTAAGACAGGGCTCCTCTCCTTC. V usage is TRBV28 and J usage is TRBJ2-7, with 7 bases fitting TRBD1. Germline V CDR1 and CDR2: MDHEN, SYDVKM. The CDR3 loop spans 11 amino acids.